This T cell receptor (beta chain) was sequenced for a study of blood T cell repertoires in COVID-19. Study overall: The United States, Italy and Spain supplied acute and convalescent COVID-19 samples.

V gave up 3 bases and J gave up 7 bases; unmatched junction bases: 11. The CDR3 sequence is 17 residues long. CDR1 is SGHKS and CDR2 is YYEKEE in the germline V gene (reference sequence). Per the study methods: Amplified reference gene primers provided the basis for estimating nucleated cell counts. The table came from immunoSEQ multiplex PCR; TCRdb's copy has only in-frame clones and leaves some out. The DNA was the basis for D and trimming; V, J and clone size are from that table. The table records about 80,000 clones, about four fifths of them present only once. The J gene is TRBJ1-6, the V gene TRBV5-5, with 9 bases matching TRBD1. This receptor was taken from a human donor in a cohort sampled during active COVID-19. Source material: peripheral blood. DNA for the CDR3: TGTGCCAGCAGCTCCGGTGAGCCGGGACAGGGAAATTCACCCCTCCACTTT. Amino acids: CASSSGEPGQGNSPLHF.